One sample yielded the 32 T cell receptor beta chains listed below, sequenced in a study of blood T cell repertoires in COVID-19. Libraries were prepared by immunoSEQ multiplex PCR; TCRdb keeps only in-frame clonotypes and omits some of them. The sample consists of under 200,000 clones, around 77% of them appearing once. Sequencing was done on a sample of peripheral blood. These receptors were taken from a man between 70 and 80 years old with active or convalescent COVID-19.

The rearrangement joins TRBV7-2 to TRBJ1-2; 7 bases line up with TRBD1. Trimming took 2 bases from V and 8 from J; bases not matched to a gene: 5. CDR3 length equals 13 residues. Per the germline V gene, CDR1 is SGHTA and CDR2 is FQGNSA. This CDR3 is CASSLWGQLGYTF. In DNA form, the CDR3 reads TGTGCCAGCAGCTTATGGGGACAGCTCGGCTACACCTTC. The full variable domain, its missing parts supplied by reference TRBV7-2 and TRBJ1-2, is GAGVSQSPSNKVTEKGKDVELRCDPISGHTALYWYRQSLGQGLEFLIYFQGNSAPDKSGLPSDRFSAERTGGSVSTLTIQRTQQEDSAVYLCASSLWGQLGYTFGSGTRLTVV.

The CDR3 sequence: CASSSGLAGGPQETQYF. The DNA of the CDR3 is TGTGCCAGCAGCTCGGGACTAGCGGGGGGACCGCAAGAGACCCAGTACTTC. The chain uses TRBV7-2 and TRBJ2-5; 15 bases align to TRBD2. CDR3 size: 17 residues. CDR1 is SGHTA, CDR2 FQGNSA, per germline. The V and J ends lost 4 bases and 2 bases, in that order; junction bases with no gene match: 5.

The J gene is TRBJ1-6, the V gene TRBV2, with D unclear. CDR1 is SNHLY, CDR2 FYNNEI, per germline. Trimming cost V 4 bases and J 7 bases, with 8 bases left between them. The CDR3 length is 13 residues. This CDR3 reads CASSVYGNSPLHF. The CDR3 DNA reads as TGTGCCAGCAGTGTCTACGGGAATTCACCCCTCCACTTT.

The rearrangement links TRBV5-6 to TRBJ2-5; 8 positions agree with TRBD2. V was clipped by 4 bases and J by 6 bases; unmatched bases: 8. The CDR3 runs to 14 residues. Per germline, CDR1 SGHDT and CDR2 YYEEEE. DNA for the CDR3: TGTGCCAGCAGCGCACGGGAGGGCCTAAAGACCCAGTACTTC. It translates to CASSAREGLKTQYF. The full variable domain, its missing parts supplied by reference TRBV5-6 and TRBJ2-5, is DAGVTQSPTHLIKTRGQQVTLRCSPKSGHDTVSWYQQALGQGPQFIFQYYEEEERQRGNFPDRFSGHQFPNYSSELNVNALLLGDSALYLCASSAREGLKTQYFGPGTRLLVL.

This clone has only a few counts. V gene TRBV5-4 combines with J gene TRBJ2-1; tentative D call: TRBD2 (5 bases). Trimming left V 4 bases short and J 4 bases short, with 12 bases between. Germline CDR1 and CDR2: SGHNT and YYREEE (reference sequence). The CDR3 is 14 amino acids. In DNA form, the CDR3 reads TGTGCCAGCAGCGCCCCGGACTCGTACAATGAGCAGTTCTTC. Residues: CASSAPDSYNEQFF.

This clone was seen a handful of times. CDR3 sequence reads: CASSLSEVEQFF. CDR3 in DNA: TGTGCCAGTAGTCTCTCGGAGGTTGAGCAGTTCTTC. The rearrangement uses TRBV19 and TRBJ2-1; TRBD2 might be the D (5 bases). V was cut by 5 bases and J by 9 bases, with 11 bases left in between. Germline assignment: CDR1 LNHDA and CDR2 SQIVND (reference sequence). The CDR3 contains 12 residues.

CDR3 residues: CATSWNRDLNQPQHF. For the CDR3, the DNA is TGTGCCACCAGTTGGAACAGGGATCTTAATCAGCCCCAGCATTTT. This chain links TRBV15 with TRBJ1-5, with D possibly being TRBD1 (6 bases). This CDR3 has 15 amino acids. Per the germline V gene, CDR1 is LNHNV and CDR2 is YYDKDF (reference sequence). Trimming left V 6 bases short and J 4 bases short, with 16 bases between.

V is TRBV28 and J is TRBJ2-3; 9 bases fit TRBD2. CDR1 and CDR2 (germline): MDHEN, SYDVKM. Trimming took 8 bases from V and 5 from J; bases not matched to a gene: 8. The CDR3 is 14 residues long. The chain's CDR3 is CASEAGGPGDTQYF. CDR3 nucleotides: TGTGCCAGCGAGGCGGGAGGGCCTGGAGATACGCAGTATTTT.

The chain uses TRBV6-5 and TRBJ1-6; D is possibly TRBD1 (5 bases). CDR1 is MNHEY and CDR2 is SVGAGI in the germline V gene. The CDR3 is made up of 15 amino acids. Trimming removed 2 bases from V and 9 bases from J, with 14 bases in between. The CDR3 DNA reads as TGTGCCAGCAGTTACGAGGCAGGGAATATTTCACCCCTCCACTTT. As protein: CASSYEAGNISPLHF.

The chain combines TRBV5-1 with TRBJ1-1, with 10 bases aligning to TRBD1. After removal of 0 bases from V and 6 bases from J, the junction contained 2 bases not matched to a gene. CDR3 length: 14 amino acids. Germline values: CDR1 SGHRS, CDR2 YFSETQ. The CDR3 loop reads CASSLEGQGSEAFF. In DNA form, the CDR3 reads TGCGCCAGCAGCTTGGAGGGACAGGGGTCTGAAGCTTTCTTT. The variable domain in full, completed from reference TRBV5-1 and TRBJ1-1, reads KAGVTQTPRYLIKTRGQQVTLSCSPISGHRSVSWYQQTPGQGLQFLFEYFSETQRNKGNFPGRFSGRQFSNSRSEMNVSTLELGDSALYLCASSLEGQGSEAFFGQGTRLTVV.

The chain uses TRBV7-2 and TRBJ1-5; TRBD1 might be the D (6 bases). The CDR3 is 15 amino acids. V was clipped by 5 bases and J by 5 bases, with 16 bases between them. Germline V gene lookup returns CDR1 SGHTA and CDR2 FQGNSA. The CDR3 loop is CASSTQQGGDQPQHF. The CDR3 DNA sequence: TGTGCCAGCAGCACTCAACAGGGAGGGGATCAGCCCCAGCATTTT.

CDR3 sequence: CASSFQATTEAFF. For the CDR3, the DNA is TGTGCCAGCAGCTTCCAGGCGACCACTGAAGCTTTCTTT. This chain uses TRBV9 with TRBJ1-1, with D hard to call. The V and J ends lost 4 bases and 4 bases respectively, with 11 bases between them. CDR3 length: 13 amino acids. Germline loops: CDR1 SGDLS, CDR2 YYNGEE. Full variable domain (rest looked up from reference TRBV9 and TRBJ1-1): DSGVTQTPKHLITATGQRVTLRCSPRSGDLSVYWYQQSLDQGLQFLIQYYNGEERAKGNILERFSAQQFPDLHSELNLSSLELGDSALYFCASSFQATTEAFFGQGTRLTVV.

The CDR3 region is CASSQGRNTGELFF. The CDR3 DNA reads as TGCGCCAGCAGCCAAGGTCGGAACACCGGGGAGCTGTTTTTT. The rearrangement links TRBV4-1 to TRBJ2-2; D unclear. Germline CDR1 MGHRA, CDR2 YSYEKL. The CDR3 totals 14 residues. Trimming took off 1 base at V and 1 base at J, with 4 bases between the two ends.

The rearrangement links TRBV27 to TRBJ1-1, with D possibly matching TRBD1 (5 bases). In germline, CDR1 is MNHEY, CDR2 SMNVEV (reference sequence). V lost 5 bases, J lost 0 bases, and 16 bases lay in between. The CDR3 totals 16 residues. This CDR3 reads CASSHKPDIMNTEAFF. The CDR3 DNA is TGTGCCAGCAGTCACAAGCCGGACATCATGAACACTGAAGCTTTCTTT.

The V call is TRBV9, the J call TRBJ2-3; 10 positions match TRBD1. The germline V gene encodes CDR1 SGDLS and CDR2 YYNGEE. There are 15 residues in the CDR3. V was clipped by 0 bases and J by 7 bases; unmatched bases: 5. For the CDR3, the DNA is TGTGCCAGCAGCGTAGCGGAGGGACAGGGGTATACGCAGTATTTT. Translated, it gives CASSVAEGQGYTQYF.

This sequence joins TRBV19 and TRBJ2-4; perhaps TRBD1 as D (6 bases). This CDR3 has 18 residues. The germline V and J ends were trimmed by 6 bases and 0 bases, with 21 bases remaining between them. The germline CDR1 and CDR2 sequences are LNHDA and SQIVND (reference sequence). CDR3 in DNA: TGTGCCAGTAGCCCGAGGACAGTCGCCCCTCTAGCCAAAAACATTCAGTACTTC. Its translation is CASSPRTVAPLAKNIQYF.

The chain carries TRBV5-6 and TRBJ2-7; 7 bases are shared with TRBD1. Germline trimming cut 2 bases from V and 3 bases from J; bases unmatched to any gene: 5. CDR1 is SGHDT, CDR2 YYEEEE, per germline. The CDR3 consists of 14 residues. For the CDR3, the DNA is TGTGCCAGCAGCTTAGAACAGGGGTTCTACGAGCAGTACTTC. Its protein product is CASSLEQGFYEQYF.

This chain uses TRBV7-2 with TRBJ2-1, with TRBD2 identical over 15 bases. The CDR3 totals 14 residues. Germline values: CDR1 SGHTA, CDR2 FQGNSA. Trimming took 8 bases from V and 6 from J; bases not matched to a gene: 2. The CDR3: CASGLAGGLNEQFF. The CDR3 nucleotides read TGTGCCAGCGGACTAGCGGGGGGGCTCAATGAGCAGTTCTTC.

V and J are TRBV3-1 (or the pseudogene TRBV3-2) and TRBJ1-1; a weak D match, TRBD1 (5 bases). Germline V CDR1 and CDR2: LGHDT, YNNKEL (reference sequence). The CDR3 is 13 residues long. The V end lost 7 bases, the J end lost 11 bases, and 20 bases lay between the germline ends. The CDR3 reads CASTSQGRGSAFF. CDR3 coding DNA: TGTGCCAGCACTTCCCAAGGGAGGGGCTCGGCTTTCTTT.

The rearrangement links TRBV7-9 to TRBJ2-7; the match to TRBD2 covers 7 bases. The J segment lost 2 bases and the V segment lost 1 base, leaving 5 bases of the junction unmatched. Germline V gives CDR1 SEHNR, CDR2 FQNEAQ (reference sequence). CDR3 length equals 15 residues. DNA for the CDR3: TGTGCCAGCAGCTTAGGAGCGGGAAGAGCCTACGAGCAGTACTTC. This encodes CASSLGAGRAYEQYF.

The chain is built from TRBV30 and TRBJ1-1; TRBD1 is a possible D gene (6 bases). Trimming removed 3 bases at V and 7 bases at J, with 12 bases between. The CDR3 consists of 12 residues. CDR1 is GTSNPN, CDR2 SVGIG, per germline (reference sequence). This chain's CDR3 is CAWSPGAVEAFF. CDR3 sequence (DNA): TGTGCCTGGAGCCCAGGGGCAGTTGAAGCTTTCTTT.

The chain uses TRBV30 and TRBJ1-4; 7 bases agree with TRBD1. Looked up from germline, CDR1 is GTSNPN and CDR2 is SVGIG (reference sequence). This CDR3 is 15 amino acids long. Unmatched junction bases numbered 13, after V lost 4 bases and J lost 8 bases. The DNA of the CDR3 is TGTGCCTGGAACTCACAGGGGCTCTTAGGGGAAAAACTGTTTTTT. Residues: CAWNSQGLLGEKLFF. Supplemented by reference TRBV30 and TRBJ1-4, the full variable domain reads SQTIHQWPATLVQPVGSPLSLECTVEGTSNPNLYWYRQAAGRGLQLLFYSVGIGQISSEVPQNLSASRPQDRQFILSSKKLLLSDSGFYLCAWNSQGLLGEKLFFGSGTQLSVL.

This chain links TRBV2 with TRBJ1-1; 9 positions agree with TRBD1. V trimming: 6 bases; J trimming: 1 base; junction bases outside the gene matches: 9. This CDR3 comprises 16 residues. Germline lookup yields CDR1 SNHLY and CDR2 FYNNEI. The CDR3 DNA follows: TGTGCCAGCAGAGGATTACAGGGGGCGGCGAACACTGAAGCTTTCTTT. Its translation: CASRGLQGAANTEAFF.

The CDR3 reads CASSRGRASGVPDTQYF. The DNA for the CDR3 is TGCGCCAGCAGCCGTGGGAGGGCTAGCGGGGTCCCAGATACGCAGTATTTT. V is TRBV5-1 and J is TRBJ2-3; TRBD2 agrees at 9 bases. Per germline, CDR1 SGHRS and CDR2 YFSETQ. Losses at the gene ends were 4 bases for V and 4 bases for J; bases not matched to a gene: 13. The CDR3 sequence is 17 residues long.

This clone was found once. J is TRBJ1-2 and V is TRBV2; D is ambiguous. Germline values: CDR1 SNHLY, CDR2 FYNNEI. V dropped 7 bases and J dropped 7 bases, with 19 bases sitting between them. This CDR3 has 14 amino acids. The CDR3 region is CASMESSQVSGYTF. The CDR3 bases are TGTGCCAGCATGGAGAGCAGCCAAGTTTCTGGCTACACCTTC.

The CDR3 sequence: CASSQEVSGGHTGELFF. CDR3 DNA sequence: TGCGCCAGCAGCCAAGAGGTTAGCGGGGGCCACACCGGGGAGCTGTTTTTT. V is TRBV4-3 and J is TRBJ2-2; 9 positions agree with TRBD2. The CDR3 covers 17 residues. From germline, CDR1 is LGHNA and CDR2 YSLEER. Trimming removed 0 bases from V and 3 bases from J; junction bases left unmatched: 5.

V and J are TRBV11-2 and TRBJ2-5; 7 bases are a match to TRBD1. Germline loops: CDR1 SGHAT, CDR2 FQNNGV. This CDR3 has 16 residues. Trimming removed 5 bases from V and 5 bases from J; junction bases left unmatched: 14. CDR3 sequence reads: CASSQRGVGGGETQYF. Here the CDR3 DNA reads TGTGCCAGCAGCCAACGTGGAGTAGGGGGCGGGGAGACCCAGTACTTC.

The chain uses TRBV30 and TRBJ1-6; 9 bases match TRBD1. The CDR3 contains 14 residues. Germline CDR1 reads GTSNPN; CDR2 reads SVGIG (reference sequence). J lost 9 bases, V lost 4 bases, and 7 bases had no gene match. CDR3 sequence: CAWTPDRGGSPLHF. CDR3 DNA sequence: TGTGCCTGGACCCCGGACAGGGGAGGTTCACCCCTCCACTTT.

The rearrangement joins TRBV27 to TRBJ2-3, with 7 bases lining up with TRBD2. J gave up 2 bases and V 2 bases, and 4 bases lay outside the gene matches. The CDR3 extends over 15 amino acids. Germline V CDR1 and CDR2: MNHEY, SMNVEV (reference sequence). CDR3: CASSLAGENTDTQYF. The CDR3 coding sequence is TGTGCCAGCAGTTTAGCGGGAGAGAACACAGATACGCAGTATTTT.

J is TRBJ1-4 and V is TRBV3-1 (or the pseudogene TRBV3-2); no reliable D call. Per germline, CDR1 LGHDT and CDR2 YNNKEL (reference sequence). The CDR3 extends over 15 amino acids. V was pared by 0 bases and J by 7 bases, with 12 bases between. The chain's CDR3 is CASSQENVGIEKLFF. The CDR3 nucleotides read TGTGCCAGCAGCCAAGAAAACGTCGGTATTGAAAAACTGTTTTTT.

Written as DNA, the CDR3 is TGTGCCAGCAGTTCCGCAATGGGACAGGGGGCTTCACCCCTCCACTTT. Translation gives CASSSAMGQGASPLHF. V and J are TRBV6-5 and TRBJ1-6; 12 bases match TRBD1. Losses at the gene ends were 4 bases for V and 9 bases for J; bases not matched to a gene: 7. The length of the CDR3 is 16 residues. Germline CDR1 is MNHEY and CDR2 is SVGAGI.

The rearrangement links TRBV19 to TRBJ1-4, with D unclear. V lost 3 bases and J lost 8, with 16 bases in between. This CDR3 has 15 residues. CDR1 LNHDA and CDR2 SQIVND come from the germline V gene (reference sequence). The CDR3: CASSMSVVLAEKLFF. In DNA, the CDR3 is TGTGCCAGTAGTATGTCTGTCGTATTGGCCGAAAAACTGTTTTTT.